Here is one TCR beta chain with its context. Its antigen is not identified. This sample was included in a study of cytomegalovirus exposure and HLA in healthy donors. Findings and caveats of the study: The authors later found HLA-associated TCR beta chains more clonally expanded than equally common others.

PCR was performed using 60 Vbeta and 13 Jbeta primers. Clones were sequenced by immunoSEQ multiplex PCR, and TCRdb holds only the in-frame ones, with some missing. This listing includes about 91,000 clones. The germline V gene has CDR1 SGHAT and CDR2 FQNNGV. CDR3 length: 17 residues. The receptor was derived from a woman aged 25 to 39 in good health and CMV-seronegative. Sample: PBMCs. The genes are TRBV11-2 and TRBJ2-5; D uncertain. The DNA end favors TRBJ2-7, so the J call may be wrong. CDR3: CASSLGGYGLSFYEQYF. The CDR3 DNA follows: TGTGCCAGCAGCTTAGGAGGCTACGGCCTCTCTTTCTACGAGCAGTACTTC.